This is a list of T cell receptor beta chains from one sample in a study of T cells in localized non-small cell lung cancer. Only in-frame clones appear in the TCRdb table, and some are missing; sequencing was by immunoSEQ multiplex PCR. Of under 2,500 clones listed, 15% to 20% are singletons. This material consisted of normal lung tissue next to the tumor, taken before any cancer treatment. The source is a male donor aged 60 or over with stage I non-small cell lung cancer. Each CDR3 is given with its conserved first and last residue. D genes are given only for firm matches. Rows may omit the clone size; those that give it use once, few, many or a size class.

many	TRBD2	TRBV11-3	TRBJ2-5	TGTGCCAGCAGCTATAGCGGGGGGGCGAAAGAGACCCAGTACTTC	CASSYSGGAKETQYF
few	.	TRBV12-2	TRBJ2-7	TGTGCCACCCGAGCCGGGGCCGCGATCTTCTACGAGCAGTACTTC	CATRAGAAIFYEQYF
.	.	TRBV6-8	TRBJ2-2	TGTGCCAGCAGAGAACACCACACCGGGGAGCTGTTTTTT	CASREHHTGELFF
many	.	TRBV9	TRBJ1-1	TGTGCCAGCAGCTTAGGTAACACTGAAGCTTTCTTT	CASSLGNTEAFF
.	.	TRBV11-3	TRBJ2-1	TGTGCCAGCAGCTTAGGGGGCGGGCTAGCAGGGAGCGAGCAGTTCTTC	CASSLGGGLAGSEQFF
.	.	TRBV9	TRBJ1-3	TGTGCCAGCAGCGCCCAAAACAGCTTCAGCTCTGGAAACACCATATATTTT	CASSAQNSFSSGNTIYF
once	.	TRBV25-1	TRBJ1-4	TGTGCCAGCAGTGGTACTAGGGGTGGGGCTAATGAAAAACTGTTTTTT	CASSGTRGGANEKLFF
.	.	TRBV19	TRBJ1-2	TGTGCCAGTGGGGCGCTATTCTATGGCTACACCTTC	CASGALFYGYTF
few	TRBD1	TRBV11-3	TRBJ2-7	TGTGCCAGCAGCTTTGGGACAGGGAGCGGGTACGAGCAGTACTTC	CASSFGTGSGYEQYF
.	.	TRBV10-2	TRBJ1-6	TGCGCCAGCAGTACAGGCGCCAACGCTAGGTCACCCCTCCACTTT	CASSTGANARSPLHF
medium-sized	.	TRBV6-8	TRBJ2-3	TGTGCCAGCAGTTACTACGTCACAGATACGCAGTATTTT	CASSYYVTDTQYF
medium-sized	.	TRBV6-8	TRBJ2-4	TGTGCCACTAGACTCCCGGCGGAAAACATTCAGTACTTC	CATRLPAENIQYF
.	.	TRBV6-8	TRBJ1-5	TGTGCCAGCAGTGTCGGACTGACCGATTACCAGCATTTT	CASSVGLTDYQHF
medium-sized	.	TRBV11-3	TRBJ2-7	TGTGCCAGCAGCTTAAGGCCTAGCGTGAGGTACGAGCAGTACTTC	CASSLRPSVRYEQYF
few	.	TRBV11-3	TRBJ2-3	TGTGCCAGCAGCTTAGGGACCCCTCGCACAGATACGCAGTATTTT	CASSLGTPRTDTQYF
.	.	TRBV6-8	TRBJ2-2	TGTGCCATCAATCAGCAGGACACCGGGGAGCTGTTTTTT	CAINQQDTGELFF
.	.	TRBV12-5	TRBJ1-3	TGTGCCAGCACTCCGGGAAGTCCTGGAAACACCATATATTTT	CASTPGSPGNTIYF
.	.	TRBV9	TRBJ2-1	TGTGCCAGCAGCGTGCTGTGGGGGGCAGGTGAGCAGTTCTTC	CASSVLWGAGEQFF
few	.	TRBV4-1	TRBJ1-2	TGCGCCAGCAGCCAAGGGAGGAACAGTCTTAACTATGGCTACACCTTC	CASSQGRNSLNYGYTF
few	TRBD1	TRBV6-8	TRBJ2-1	TGTGCCAGCAGAATCGACAGGGGGCCGTGGAATGAGCAGTTCTTC	CASRIDRGPWNEQFF
.	TRBD1	TRBV19	TRBJ2-5	TGTGCCAGTAAAAAGCAGACAGGGACGCCGCCAGAGACCCAGTACTTC	CASKKQTGTPPETQYF
.	.	TRBV11-3	TRBJ1-2	TGTGCCAGCAGCTTTGGCGGGTCGAGCTATGGCTACACCTTC	CASSFGGSSYGYTF
few	.	TRBV6-8	TRBJ2-3	TGTGCCAGCAGTTACTCCCCTAGGGCCGAGGTTACGCAGTATTTT	CASSYSPRAEVTQYF
.	.	TRBV6-8	TRBJ1-4	TGTGCCAGCAGTTCCTCCTCAGGTAAAGACAATGAAAAACTGTTTTTT	CASSSSSGKDNEKLFF
medium-sized	TRBD1	TRBV6-8	TRBJ2-7	TGTGCCAGCAGTTTGGACAGGGTGTTCTACGAGCAGTACTTC	CASSLDRVFYEQYF
.	TRBD1	TRBV28	TRBJ1-1	TGTGCCAGCAGCGCGGGACAGCTAAACACTGAAGCTTTCTTT	CASSAGQLNTEAFF
few	TRBD2	TRBV11-3	TRBJ2-7	TGTGCCAGCACGGTCGAAGGCGTAGCGGGGGGCAGCGAGCAGTACTTC	CASTVEGVAGGSEQYF
.	.	TRBV5-1	TRBJ1-1	TGCGCCAGCAGCCAGGACCCCGGCGGGGACACTGAAGCTTTCTTT	CASSQDPGGDTEAFF
few	TRBD2	TRBV5-1	TRBJ2-1	TGCGCCAGCAGCCCACCGGGACTAGCGGGAGAGGTGCAGTTCTTC	CASSPPGLAGEVQFF
.	.	TRBV25-1	TRBJ2-6	TGTGCCAGTCGAAGCTCTGGGGCCAACGTCCTGACTTTC	CASRSSGANVLTF
.	TRBD1	TRBV6-8	TRBJ1-2	TGTGCCAGCAGTCTTCATGGTCGGACAGGGAACTATGGCTACACCTTC	CASSLHGRTGNYGYTF
.	.	TRBV6-8	TRBJ1-5	TGTGCCAGCAGCCCCTCGTTTTGGCCCCAGCATTTT	CASSPSFWPQHF
.	.	TRBV10-1	TRBJ2-7	TGCGCCAGCAGCAGGGGAAGCTCCGAGCAGTACTTC	CASSRGSSEQYF
.	.	TRBV6-8	TRBJ1-4	TGTGCCAGCAAAAATGAGGCCGGATCCGAAAAACTGTTTTTT	CASKNEAGSEKLFF